These T cell receptor beta chains were read from a single sample in a study of identical twins. TCRdb reprocessed the 5' RACE reads with MiXCR, giving one entry per CDR3 protein. The sample contains 600,000 to 700,000 distinct CDR3 sequences, approximately 21% of which appear only once. Separately, the same data were catalogued under a study of T cells expressing NK-cell markers.

Sequencing was performed on PBMCs. All receptors derive from a young woman in good health. CDR3s include the opening cysteine and the closing phenylalanine or tryptophan. A D gene is named only where the DNA matches it firmly. The size field is filled for only some rows; it gives once, few, many or a size class.

few | TRBD1 | TRBJ2-1 | TRBV9 | CASSVVAGGYYNEQFF | TGTGCCAGCAGCGTAGTGGCAGGGGGATACTACAATGAGCAGTTCTTC
NA | TRBD2 | TRBJ2-1 | TRBV6-1 | CASKSGLGMGEQFF | TGTGCCAGCAAGTCGGGACTAGGGATGGGGGAGCAGTTCTTC
few | TRBD2 | TRBJ2-1 | TRBV5-1 | CASTIAGGGSYNEQFF | TGCGCCAGCACCATAGCGGGAGGGGGTTCCTACAATGAGCAGTTCTTC
NA | NA | TRBJ2-7 | TRBV9 | CASSVEVASHEQYF | TGTGCCAGCAGCGTAGAGGTTGCCTCGCACGAGCAGTACTTC
NA | NA | TRBJ2-1 | TRBV27 | CASSGWDNSYNEQFF | TGTGCCAGCAGTGGATGGGACAACTCCTACAATGAGCAGTTCTTC
NA | NA | TRBJ2-7 | TRBV6-1 | CASSRPGRTYEQYF | TGTGCCAGCAGCCGTCCGGGACGGACCTACGAGCAGTACTTC
NA | NA | TRBJ1-2 | TRBV20-1 | CSASSDPQGGYGYTF | TGCAGTGCTAGTAGCGATCCGCAAGGGGGTTATGGCTACACCTTC
few | NA | TRBJ2-5 | TRBV7-9 | CASSSSWATQYF | TGTGCCAGCAGTTCCTCCTGGGCGACCCAGTACTTC
few | TRBD1 | TRBJ1-2 | TRBV7-9 | CASSSQGTGYGYTF | TGTGCCAGCAGCTCACAGGGGACGGGCTATGGCTACACCTTC
NA | NA | TRBJ1-2 | TRBV6-5 | CASSYGGPGYTF | TGTGCCAGCAGTTACGGAGGGCCCGGCTACACCTTC
NA | TRBD1 | TRBJ2-7 | TRBV3-1 | CASSPAGTAVFEQYF | TGTGCCAGCAGCCCAGCCGGGACAGCGGTCTTCGAGCAGTACTTC
NA | NA | TRBJ2-7 | TRBV3-1 | CASSQDLGIEQYF | TGTGCCAGCAGCCAAGATCTGGGGATCGAGCAGTACTTC
NA | TRBD2 | TRBJ2-5 | TRBV12-3/TRBV12-4 | CASSFRPGGGTQYF | TGTGCCAGCAGTTTCCGACCAGGCGGGGGAACCCAGTACTTC
few | NA | TRBJ2-6 | TRBV30 | CAWSVQSAGANVLTF | TGTGCCTGGAGTGTACAGAGTGCTGGGGCCAACGTCCTGACTTTC
NA | TRBD2 | TRBJ2-5 | TRBV7-9 | CASSLGGRVRETQYF | TGTGCCAGCAGCTTAGGCGGGAGGGTCCGGGAGACCCAGTACTTC
NA | NA | TRBJ2-4 | TRBV27 | CASSPGLLSIQYF | TGTGCCAGCAGCCCAGGCCTCTTAAGCATTCAGTACTTC
NA | TRBD1 | TRBJ2-5 | TRBV20-1 | CSARDWDRGSQETQYF | TGCAGTGCTAGAGATTGGGACAGGGGGTCCCAAGAGACCCAGTACTTC
few | NA | TRBJ1-2 | TRBV4-3 | CASSQANGNGYTF | TGCGCCAGCAGCCAAGCCAACGGGAATGGCTACACCTTC
NA | NA | TRBJ2-5 | TRBV5-1 | CASSLGVDAPQETQYF | TGCGCCAGCAGCTTGGGAGTGGACGCGCCCCAAGAGACCCAGTACTTC
NA | NA | TRBJ2-1 | TRBV27 | CASSLGLMTGIGGYNEQFF | TGTGCCAGCAGTTTAGGGCTCATGACAGGGATTGGAGGGTACAATGAGCAGTTCTTC